The next 20 T cell receptor beta chains were all read from a single sample in a study of blood T cell repertoires in COVID-19. Some clones are missing from TCRdb's copy, which holds only in-frame ones; the method was immunoSEQ multiplex PCR. The table shows around 90,000 clones, with 80% to 95% occurring only once. What was sequenced was peripheral blood. The receptors come from a woman aged 60-70 years with active COVID-19.

The chain carries TRBV10-3 and TRBJ2-1; D is possibly TRBD2 (7 bases). V was cut by 8 bases and J by 6 bases, with 14 bases left in between. Germline assignment: CDR1 ENHRY and CDR2 SYGVKD. This CDR3 region has 13 residues. The CDR3, as DNA: TGTGCCATCTTCGGGGGGCCAGGCAATGAGCAGTTCTTC. Translating it yields CAIFGGPGNEQFF.

V usage is TRBV6-5 and J usage is TRBJ2-7, with 10 bases fitting TRBD1. V lost 0 bases and J lost 4; bases outside the gene matches: 3. The germline V gene encodes CDR1 MNHEY and CDR2 SVGAGI. There are 15 residues in the CDR3. CDR3: CASSYSWTGGYEQYF. Written as DNA, the CDR3 is TGTGCCAGCAGTTACTCGTGGACAGGGGGGTACGAGCAGTACTTC.

The chain recombines TRBV28 with TRBJ2-5; 8 bases are shared with TRBD1. The CDR3 has 14 residues. Germline CDR1 and CDR2: MDHEN and SYDVKM. J gave up 2 bases and V 5 bases, and 4 bases lay outside the gene matches. CDR3 sequence (DNA): TGTGCCAGCAGTAACGGACAGGGACAAGAGACCCAGTACTTC. Translated, it gives CASSNGQGQETQYF.

This rearrangement joins TRBV4-3 to TRBJ1-1, with D perhaps TRBD1 (5 bases). The CDR3 is 14 residues long. V was shortened by 3 bases and J by 4 bases, with 12 bases between the two germline ends. Germline-derived CDR1 and CDR2 are LGHNA and YSLEER. The CDR3 sequence is CASSQGRGGTEAFF. CDR3 sequence (DNA): TGCGCCAGCAGCCAGGGGAGGGGAGGCACTGAAGCTTTCTTT.

V gene TRBV9 combines with J gene TRBJ2-2, with 12 bases identical to TRBD2. Germline CDR1 reads SGDLS; CDR2 reads YYNGEE. With V trimmed by 4 bases and J by 0 bases, 13 bases remained unmatched. The CDR3 extends over 20 amino acids. The CDR3 sequence is CASSTRLAGEFLANTGELFF. The CDR3 DNA reads as TGTGCCAGCAGCACGCGACTAGCGGGAGAATTTTTGGCGAACACCGGGGAGCTGTTTTTT.

The chain couples TRBV3-1 (or the pseudogene TRBV3-2) to TRBJ2-3, with 11 bases matching TRBD2. This CDR3 region has 19 residues. Trimming removed 5 bases from V and 0 bases from J; junction bases left unmatched: 13. In germline, CDR1 is LGHDT, CDR2 YNNKEL (reference sequence). CDR3 amino acids: CASSTFPGTSGGSTDTQYF. Here the CDR3 DNA reads TGTGCCAGCAGCACCTTCCCCGGGACTAGCGGAGGGAGCACAGATACGCAGTATTTT.

V usage is TRBV7-2 and J usage is TRBJ2-5; no definite D call. V was clipped by 3 bases and J by 4 bases, with 9 bases between them. There are 13 residues in the CDR3. Germline CDR1 is SGHTA and CDR2 is FQGNSA. The CDR3 region is CASSLEQIETQYF. The CDR3 DNA reads as TGTGCCAGCAGCTTGGAGCAGATAGAGACCCAGTACTTC.

The chain uses TRBV10-3 and TRBJ2-7; 9 bases align to TRBD1. Germline-derived CDR1 and CDR2 are ENHRY and SYGVKD. V lost 6 bases to trimming and J lost 1 base; unmatched junction nucleotides: 7. This CDR3 is 15 amino acids long. The CDR3 DNA sequence: TGTGCCATCAGCGAAGGACAGGGGCCTTCCTACGAGCAGTACTTC. As protein: CAISEGQGPSYEQYF.

The rearrangement joins TRBV6-4 to TRBJ2-1; D not certain. The CDR3 loop spans 15 amino acids. The germline V and J ends were trimmed by 6 bases and 10 bases, with 22 bases remaining between them. Germline CDR1 is MRHNA and CDR2 is SNTAGT. The CDR3 sequence is CASSGEALVFGEQFF. CDR3 sequence (DNA): TGTGCCAGCAGCGGCGAAGCCCTAGTTTTTGGGGAGCAGTTCTTC.

V and J are TRBV30 and TRBJ1-6, with TRBD1 matching over 7 bases. This CDR3 region has 16 residues. CDR1 is GTSNPN, CDR2 SVGIG, per germline (reference sequence). V was pared by 4 bases and J by 0 bases, with 6 bases of the junction left unmatched. The CDR3 DNA is TGTGCCTGGAATTTACAGGGGCGCTCCTATAATTCACCCCTCCACTTT. Protein: CAWNLQGRSYNSPLHF.

This clone appeared once. V is TRBV5-6 and J is TRBJ2-7, with D possibly TRBD2 on 5 matching bases. Germline loops: CDR1 SGHDT, CDR2 YYEEEE. V shed 0 bases and J shed 3 bases, with 16 bases lying between them. The CDR3 is made up of 16 amino acids. In DNA, the CDR3 is TGTGCCAGCAGCTTGGGGACTGTATCCATTCTCTACGAGCAGTACTTC. Translating it yields CASSLGTVSILYEQYF.

CDR3 protein: CASSRTGLADTEAFF. DNA of the CDR3: TGCGCCAGCAGCCGAACAGGGCTCGCGGATACTGAAGCTTTCTTT. The chain couples TRBV5-1 to TRBJ1-1; TRBD1 might be the D (6 bases). Germline CDR1 is SGHRS and CDR2 is YFSETQ. Between the trimmed V and J ends, which lost 4 bases and 5 bases, there was a span of 18 bases. The CDR3 spans 15 residues.

The chain has TRBV21-1 and TRBJ2-3; the DNA was not used to check the table's D call, TRBD2. TRBV21-1 is a known pseudogene. This CDR3 region has 8 residues. The CDR3 loop reads CASPRSYF. In DNA, the CDR3 is TGTGCCAGCCCCCGGAGTTATTTT.

This clone was observed once. The chain uses TRBV27 and TRBJ1-1; tentative D call: TRBD1 (5 bases). The CDR3 loop spans 15 amino acids. Trimming pared 8 bases from V and 4 bases from J, leaving 20 bases between. Looked up from germline, CDR1 is MNHEY and CDR2 is SMNVEV (reference sequence). As DNA, the CDR3 is TGTGCCAGCCGTCCACGGGCAGGGTCGTTCACTGAAGCTTTCTTT. Protein: CASRPRAGSFTEAFF.

The V and J genes are TRBV24-1 and TRBJ2-7; 7 bases map to TRBD2. J was trimmed by 4 bases and V by 5 bases; bases with no gene match: 16. The CDR3 contains 17 residues. Germline loops: CDR1 KGHDR, CDR2 SFDVKD. The CDR3 DNA reads TGTGCCACCAGTGGGTCGGCTAGCGGAACTCCCCCGTACGAGCAGTACTTC. Protein: CATSGSASGTPPYEQYF.

In this sample, this clone turned up once. Here the CDR3 reads CASSGYRDRGPNYGYTF. CDR3 in DNA: TGTGCCAGCAGCGGCTACAGGGACCGGGGCCCCAACTATGGCTACACCTTC. The chain links TRBV9 to TRBJ1-2; tentative D call: TRBD1 (6 bases). Germline V gene lookup returns CDR1 SGDLS and CDR2 YYNGEE. The CDR3 contains 17 residues. Trimming removed 3 bases from V and 2 bases from J, with 20 bases in between.

The V call is TRBV7-9, the J call TRBJ1-4; no clear D gene. The germline CDR1 and CDR2 sequences are SEHNR and FQNEAQ (reference sequence). Between the trimmed V and J ends, which lost 3 bases and 6 bases, there was a span of 11 bases. The CDR3 extends over 14 amino acids. This CDR3 is CASSFFAQDEKLFF. The CDR3 nucleotides read TGTGCCAGCAGCTTTTTTGCTCAGGATGAAAAACTGTTTTTT.

The chain carries TRBV7-2 and TRBJ1-1, with 8 bases aligning to TRBD1. Germline-derived CDR1 and CDR2 are SGHTA and FQGNSA. The CDR3 totals 15 residues. V lost 7 bases to trimming and J lost 8 bases; unmatched junction nucleotides: 15. CDR3 nucleotides: TGTGCCAGCACCCCGGGACAGGTCAGGGTAGGGGAAGCTTTCTTT. Translation gives CASTPGQVRVGEAFF.

This chain joins TRBV5-1 and TRBJ2-3; 8 bases map to TRBD1. The CDR3 contains 14 residues. Trimming at V came to 0 bases and at J to 6 bases, leaving 3 bases not matched to a gene. CDR1 is SGHRS, CDR2 YFSETQ, per germline. The CDR3 region is CASSLEAGGDTQYF. Written as DNA, the CDR3 is TGCGCCAGCAGCTTGGAAGCAGGGGGCGATACGCAGTATTTT.

CDR3 protein: CAWSAPQGGPNQPQHF. In DNA form, the CDR3 reads TGTGCCTGGAGTGCTCCCCAGGGGGGACCCAATCAGCCCCAGCATTTT. The V and J genes are TRBV30 and TRBJ1-5; 7 nucleotides match TRBD1. CDR1 GTSNPN and CDR2 SVGIG come from the germline V gene (reference sequence). This CDR3 spans 16 amino acids. V was clipped by 1 base and J by 3 bases; unmatched bases: 9.